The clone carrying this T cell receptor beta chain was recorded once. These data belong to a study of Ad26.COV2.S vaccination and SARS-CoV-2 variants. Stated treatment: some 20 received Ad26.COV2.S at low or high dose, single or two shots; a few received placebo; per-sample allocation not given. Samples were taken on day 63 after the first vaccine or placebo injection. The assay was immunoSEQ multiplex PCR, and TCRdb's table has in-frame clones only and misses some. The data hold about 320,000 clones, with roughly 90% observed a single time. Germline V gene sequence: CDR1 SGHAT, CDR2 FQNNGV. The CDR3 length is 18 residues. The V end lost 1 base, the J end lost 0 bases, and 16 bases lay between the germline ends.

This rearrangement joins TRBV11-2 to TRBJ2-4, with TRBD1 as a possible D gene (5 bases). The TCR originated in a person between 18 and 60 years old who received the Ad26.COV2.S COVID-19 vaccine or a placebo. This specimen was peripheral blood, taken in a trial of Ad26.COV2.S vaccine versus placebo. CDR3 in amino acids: CASSLVRGSRLAKNIQYF. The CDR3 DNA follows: TGTGCCAGCAGCTTAGTTAGGGGTTCCAGACTAGCCAAAAACATTCAGTACTTC.